One sample yielded the 30 T cell receptor beta chains listed below, sequenced in a study of T cell responses to AZD1222 COVID-19 vaccine. Using immunoSEQ multiplex PCR, the repertoire was profiled, and TCRdb retains in-frame clones only, with some absent. The sample holds 130,000 or so clones, around 90% seen once. Sequences were derived from peripheral blood, sampled 28 days after the second AZD1222 dose. Receptors originate from an adult who received the AZD1222 COVID-19 vaccine.

The chain couples TRBV28 to TRBJ2-1, with D hard to call. The CDR3 spans 16 residues. Between the trimmed V and J ends, which lost 7 bases and 5 bases, there was a span of 21 bases. The germline V gene has CDR1 MDHEN and CDR2 SYDVKM. The CDR3 region is CASIAQRPVGNNEQFF. Written as DNA, the CDR3 is TGTGCCAGCATCGCCCAGCGCCCCGTTGGAAACAATGAGCAGTTCTTC.

CDR3 in amino acids: CASSLAPSGRDTQYF. The CDR3, as DNA: TGTGCCAGCAGCTTAGCGCCTAGCGGTAGGGATACGCAGTATTTT. The chain is built from TRBV7-9 and TRBJ2-3; TRBD2 matches at 7 bases. The germline V gene encodes CDR1 SEHNR and CDR2 FQNEAQ (reference sequence). V was clipped by 0 bases and J by 6 bases; unmatched bases: 6. The CDR3 is made up of 15 amino acids.

The rearrangement uses TRBV11-3 and TRBJ2-2, with D unclear. The germline CDR1 and CDR2 sequences are SGHNT and YENEEA. CDR3 size: 12 residues. V lost 4 bases to trimming and J lost 6 bases, with 6 bases between them. The CDR3 DNA reads TGTGCCAGCAGCTCCTTATCCGGGGAGCTGTTTTTT. Its protein is CASSSLSGELFF.

The CDR3 nucleotides read TGTGCCTGGAGAGAGGGGAGTGGGCCCTACGAGCAGTACTTC. It codes for CAWREGSGPYEQYF. The V gene is TRBV30, the J gene TRBJ2-7, with D perhaps TRBD1 or TRBD2 (5 bases each). The V and J ends lost 3 bases and 2 bases respectively, with 14 bases between them. CDR1 GTSNPN and CDR2 SVGIG come from the germline V gene (reference sequence). CDR3 length: 14 amino acids.

V is TRBV7-8 and J is TRBJ2-7; 9 bases agree with TRBD1. V gave up 3 bases and J gave up 2 bases; unmatched junction bases: 5. CDR3 size: 15 residues. The germline V gene encodes CDR1 SGHVS and CDR2 FQNEAQ. CDR3 nucleotides: TGTGCCAGCAGCTTGAGGACAGGGGTTCCCTACGAGCAGTACTTC. Translated, it gives CASSLRTGVPYEQYF.

The chain links TRBV28 to TRBJ2-2; D unclear. This CDR3 is built from 12 residues. Between the trimmed V and J ends, which lost 7 bases and 6 bases, there was a span of 9 bases. Germline V gene sequence: CDR1 MDHEN, CDR2 SYDVKM. CDR3 sequence (DNA): TGTGCCAGCACCTCGACGGCCGGGGAGCTGTTTTTT. As protein: CASTSTAGELFF.

Details on this clone: Within the sample, other DNA sequences also encode this same CDR3. V usage is TRBV11-2 and J usage is TRBJ2-1, with D uncertain. The CDR3 runs 13 residues. Germline V gene lookup returns CDR1 SGHAT and CDR2 FQNNGV. Trimming pared 1 base from V and 5 bases from J, leaving 6 bases between. The CDR3 here is CASSLGLNNEQFF. The CDR3 DNA reads as TGTGCCAGCAGCTTAGGCCTGAACAATGAGCAGTTCTTC.

The rearrangement joins TRBV10-3 to TRBJ2-5, with 12 bases fitting TRBD1. The CDR3 runs to 16 residues. V shed 5 bases, J shed 5 bases, and the junction held 9 bases outside the gene matches. Per germline, CDR1 ENHRY and CDR2 SYGVKD. The DNA for the CDR3 is TGTGCCATCAGTTCATCCCGGGACAGGGGGCCGGAGACCCAGTACTTC. Translating it yields CAISSSRDRGPETQYF.

The chain couples TRBV6-1 to TRBJ1-5; TRBD1 aligns across 12 bases. V was pared by 2 bases and J by 7 bases, with 3 bases of the junction left unmatched. Germline V gives CDR1 MNHNS, CDR2 SASEGT. The CDR3 contains 15 residues. CDR3 protein: CASSERDRGLQPQHF. The CDR3 region has the DNA TGTGCCAGCAGTGAACGGGACAGGGGGCTCCAGCCCCAGCATTTT.

This clone has a handful of counts. The genes are TRBV7-2 and TRBJ1-2; perhaps TRBD1 as D (6 bases). Per germline, CDR1 SGHTA and CDR2 FQGNSA. Trimming removed 5 bases from V and 4 bases from J, with 11 bases in between. The CDR3 extends over 13 amino acids. This CDR3 reads CASSPKGGYGYTF. Here the CDR3 DNA reads TGTGCCAGCAGCCCCAAAGGGGGCTATGGCTACACCTTC. Based on the CDR3 plus reference TRBV7-2 and TRBJ1-2, the full variable domain is GAGVSQSPSNKVTEKGKDVELRCDPISGHTALYWYRQSLGQGLEFLIYFQGNSAPDKSGLPSDRFSAERTGGSVSTLTIQRTQQEDSAVYLCASSPKGGYGYTFGSGTRLTVV.

V and J are TRBV6-5 and TRBJ2-7; the match to TRBD2 covers 9 bases. V was clipped by 4 bases and J by 6 bases; unmatched bases: 10. This CDR3 has 15 residues. Germline CDR1 and CDR2: MNHEY and SVGAGI. CDR3 sequence: CASSLAGEYIIEQYF. CDR3 nucleotides: TGTGCCAGCAGTTTAGCGGGAGAGTACATTATCGAGCAGTACTTC.

V gene TRBV7-9 combines with J gene TRBJ1-3; 7 positions match TRBD1. The CDR3 runs to 12 residues. Losses at the gene ends were 11 bases for V and 8 bases for J; bases not matched to a gene: 9. Germline values: CDR1 SEHNR, CDR2 FQNEAQ (reference sequence). The CDR3: CAPTGIGDTIYF. In DNA form, the CDR3 reads TGTGCCCCGACAGGGATAGGTGACACCATATATTTT.

The rearrangement joins TRBV9 to TRBJ2-1; 8 nucleotides line up with TRBD2. CDR3 size: 18 residues. J gave up 0 bases and V 0 bases, and 8 bases lay outside the gene matches. Germline loops: CDR1 SGDLS, CDR2 YYNGEE. CDR3 bases: TGTGCCAGCAGCGTAGATGGTTTAGCGGGGAGCTCCTACAATGAGCAGTTCTTC. It yields the protein CASSVDGLAGSSYNEQFF.

The chain links TRBV19 to TRBJ2-3; no definite D call. CDR1 LNHDA and CDR2 SQIVND come from the germline V gene (reference sequence). The CDR3 runs to 14 residues. Here the CDR3 DNA reads TGTGCGTCTACGCTGGATCTGAGCACAGATACGCAGTATTTT. Translated: CASTLDLSTDTQYF. The variable domain in full, completed from reference TRBV19 and TRBJ2-3, reads DGGITQSPKYLFRKEGQNVTLSCEQNLNHDAMYWYRQDPGQGLRLIYYSQIVNDFQKGDIAEGYSVSREKKESFPLTVTSAQKNPTAFYLCASTLDLSTDTQYFGPGTRLTVL.

The chain recombines TRBV5-1 with TRBJ1-2; D may be TRBD1 (6 bases). Germline V gene sequence: CDR1 SGHRS, CDR2 YFSETQ. Trimming took off 2 bases at V and 5 bases at J, with 22 bases between the two ends. There are 17 residues in the CDR3. The CDR3 is CASSLTGTLDPVYGYTF. The CDR3 DNA reads as TGCGCCAGCAGCTTAACCGGGACATTAGACCCCGTATATGGCTACACCTTC.

The CDR3 DNA is TGTGCCAGCAGCCGGGGACAGGGGTCGAATTCACCCCTCCACTTT. It is translated as CASSRGQGSNSPLHF. This sequence joins TRBV14 and TRBJ1-6; 10 bases match TRBD1. Germline CDR1 and CDR2: SGHDN and FVKESK. The ends lost 4 bases at V and 7 bases at J; junction bases unmatched: 4. CDR3 length: 15 residues. The full variable domain, rest sourced from reference TRBV14 and TRBJ1-6, is EAGVTQFPSHSVIEKGQTVTLRCDPISGHDNLYWYRRVMGKEIKFLLHFVKESKQDESGMPNNRFLAERTGGTYSTLKVQPAELEDSGVYFCASSRGQGSNSPLHFGNGTRLTVT.

The rearrangement links TRBV28 to TRBJ2-5; D gene uncertain. The CDR3 runs 11 residues. Looked up from germline, CDR1 is MDHEN and CDR2 is SYDVKM. Trimming took 3 bases from V and 5 from J, leaving 4 bases between them. DNA for the CDR3: TGTGCCAGCAGTTTTCTTGAGACCCAGTACTTC. Its translation: CASSFLETQYF.

The chain has TRBV5-1 and TRBJ1-4; 10 bases fit TRBD1. The CDR3 extends over 15 amino acids. V was pared by 5 bases and J by 8 bases, with 9 bases of the junction left unmatched. Germline assignment: CDR1 SGHRS and CDR2 YFSETQ. The CDR3 reads CASRYLGQGSEKLFF. The DNA of the CDR3 is TGCGCCAGCAGGTACCTGGGACAGGGGTCGGAAAAACTGTTTTTT.

This sequence joins TRBV6-1 and TRBJ2-5; 10 bases agree with TRBD1. The V gene end was trimmed by 2 bases and the J gene end by 6 bases; junction bases not matched to a gene: 6. The CDR3 is made up of 15 amino acids. CDR1 and CDR2 from the germline V gene are MNHNS and SASEGT. The CDR3 DNA reads TGTGCCAGCAGTGAACAGCCGGGACAGGGGAAGACCCAGTACTTC. Its protein is CASSEQPGQGKTQYF.

This clone is a singleton in its sample. J is TRBJ1-1 and V is TRBV19; D uncertain. V was clipped by 8 bases and J by 3 bases, with 13 bases between them. Germline CDR1 LNHDA, CDR2 SQIVND (reference sequence). This CDR3 is built from 13 residues. CDR3 region: CASGRPEYTEAFF. CDR3 coding DNA: TGTGCCAGTGGACGGCCAGAGTACACTGAAGCTTTCTTT.

This chain joins TRBV19 and TRBJ2-7; 7 bases are shared with TRBD2. The CDR3 has 13 residues. The J segment lost 3 bases and the V segment lost 4 bases, leaving 3 bases of the junction unmatched. Germline lookup yields CDR1 LNHDA and CDR2 SQIVND (reference sequence). The CDR3: CASSRGLIYEQYF. Written as DNA, the CDR3 is TGTGCCAGTAGTAGGGGACTAATCTACGAGCAGTACTTC. Supplemented by reference TRBV19 and TRBJ2-7, the full variable domain reads DGGITQSPKYLFRKEGQNVTLSCEQNLNHDAMYWYRQDPGQGLRLIYYSQIVNDFQKGDIAEGYSVSREKKESFPLTVTSAQKNPTAFYLCASSRGLIYEQYFGPGTRLTVT.

CDR3 region: CASSYPKGFWGKKETQYF. CDR3 in DNA: TGTGCCAGCAGTTACCCGAAGGGGTTCTGGGGGAAAAAAGAGACCCAGTACTTC. The rearrangement uses TRBV6-2 or TRBV6-3 and TRBJ2-5; D may correspond to TRBD1 or TRBD2 (5 bases each). Germline CDR1 MNHEY, CDR2 SVGEGT. The V end lost 2 bases, the J end lost 3 bases, and 22 bases lay between the germline ends. The CDR3 runs to 18 residues.

The V call is TRBV7-2, the J call TRBJ1-6; 9 nucleotides match TRBD1. The V gene end was trimmed by 3 bases and the J gene end by 0 bases; junction bases not matched to a gene: 6. Per the germline V gene, CDR1 is SGHTA and CDR2 is FQGNSA. There are 18 residues in the CDR3. For the CDR3, the DNA is TGTGCCAGCAGCTTGGGGGGGACAGGGTACTCCTATAATTCACCCCTCCACTTT. Encoded protein: CASSLGGTGYSYNSPLHF.

The genes are TRBV9 and TRBJ1-2, with D unresolved. The CDR3 sequence is 11 residues long. V was clipped by 0 bases and J by 8 bases, with 5 bases between them. In germline, CDR1 is SGDLS, CDR2 YYNGEE. The CDR3 spells CASSVGAGYTF. In DNA, the CDR3 is TGTGCCAGCAGCGTAGGTGCAGGCTACACCTTC. The full variable domain, rest sourced from reference TRBV9 and TRBJ1-2, is DSGVTQTPKHLITATGQRVTLRCSPRSGDLSVYWYQQSLDQGLQFLIQYYNGEERAKGNILERFSAQQFPDLHSELNLSSLELGDSALYFCASSVGAGYTFGSGTRLTVV.

The CDR3 spells CASSDRQNQPQHF. The CDR3 DNA reads as TGTGCCAGCAGTGACCGGCAGAATCAGCCCCAGCATTTT. The chain carries TRBV2 and TRBJ1-5, with D uncertain. Germline CDR1 reads SNHLY; CDR2 reads FYNNEI. Trimming pared 3 bases from V and 4 bases from J, leaving 7 bases between. The CDR3 contains 13 residues.

The rearrangement links TRBV5-6 to TRBJ2-7, with 8 nucleotides matching TRBD2. CDR1 and CDR2 from the germline V gene are SGHDT and YYEEEE. The CDR3 is made up of 14 amino acids. The trim removed 4 bases at V and 5 bases at J, leaving 8 bases unmatched. The CDR3, as DNA: TGTGCCAGCAGCACGGGACTAGTGGTGCACGAGCAGTACTTC. This translates into CASSTGLVVHEQYF.

V gene TRBV27 combines with J gene TRBJ1-5; maybe TRBD1 (5 bases). There are 18 residues in the CDR3. The ends were cut back, 8 bases at V and 0 bases at J, with 23 bases in the middle. CDR1 is MNHEY, CDR2 SMNVEV, per germline (reference sequence). CDR3 in DNA: TGTGCCAGCCGAAACCGGGCCGGGGGGTTATATAGCAATCAGCCCCAGCATTTT. This sequence encodes CASRNRAGGLYSNQPQHF.

V usage is TRBV28 and J usage is TRBJ1-2; D not certain. The CDR3 sequence is 18 residues long. CDR1 is MDHEN, CDR2 SYDVKM, per germline. Trimming shortened V by 7 bases and J by 4 bases, and 28 bases separated the two germline ends. CDR3 loop: CASNSIDHSLRWGYGYTF. The CDR3 nucleotides are TGTGCCAGCAATTCAATCGATCACAGCCTCAGATGGGGCTATGGCTACACCTTC.

J is TRBJ2-7 and V is TRBV2; D unclear. Germline assignment: CDR1 SNHLY and CDR2 FYNNEI. Trimming took 1 base from V and 3 from J, leaving 10 bases between them. The CDR3 loop spans 14 amino acids. The chain's CDR3 is CASSEGGHIYEQYF. The CDR3 DNA is TGTGCCAGCAGTGAAGGAGGTCACATCTACGAGCAGTACTTC.

The chain combines TRBV5-8 with TRBJ1-5, with 7 bases lining up with TRBD1. CDR3 size: 16 residues. Per germline, CDR1 SGHTS and CDR2 YDEGEE. V trimming: 5 bases; J trimming: 7 bases; junction bases outside the gene matches: 15. The CDR3 is CASSATQTGRGQPQHF. Written as DNA, the CDR3 is TGTGCCAGCAGTGCGACTCAGACAGGGAGAGGCCAGCCCCAGCATTTT.